This T cell receptor (beta chain) was identified in a study of T-cell reconstitution after alpha-beta-depleted transplantation in children. Study-level results: Approximately two months post-transplant, alpha-beta T cells reportedly originated from several hundred expanded graft clones. Some patients owed their high day-60 TCRbeta diversity to surviving recipient T cells and thymic progenitors. The authors attributed T-cell counts and diversity one year after transplant mostly to newly produced T cells.

TCRbeta library preparation incorporated unique molecular identifiers. TCRdb re-called the PCR reads through MiXCR, storing one row per CDR3 protein. The repertoire holds 250,000 to 400,000 distinct CDR3 sequences, with roughly 25% as singletons. Details on this clonotype: What it binds is not known.

This CDR3 spans 15 amino acids. V dropped 7 bases and J dropped 1; count of bases not matched to a gene: 6. The V gene's germline CDR1 is MGHRA and CDR2 YSYEKL. The genes are TRBV4-1 and TRBJ2-2, with 7 bases that match TRBD2. The sequence was collected from a male patient younger than 18 who had a stem cell transplant for acute lymphoblastic leukemia, so the T cells may come from the graft donor. Sequenced here: PBMCs, mostly from graft donor cells, sampled 180 days after TCRalphabeta/CD19-depleted stem cell transplant. The CDR3 sequence is CASTRGTMNTGELFF. CDR3 bases: TGCGCCAGCACTCGCGGGACTATGAACACCGGGGAGCTGTTTTTT.